The 14 T cell receptor beta chains listed next were all sequenced from one sample in a study of tumor T cells in aggressive B-cell lymphoma. Here immunoSEQ multiplex PCR was the method, and the copy in TCRdb shows in-frame clones only, minus some. Of fewer than 2,500 clones listed, approximately 86% are singletons. The sample taken for sequencing was tumor tissue. The source is an adult with diffuse large B cell lymphoma.

This clone was seen a handful of times. The chain combines TRBV5-6 with TRBJ2-1, with 13 positions matching TRBD2. The CDR3 runs 19 residues. J lost 2 bases, V lost 3 bases, and 11 bases had no gene match. The germline V gene has CDR1 SGHDT and CDR2 YYEEEE. The CDR3 here is CASSSGLAGDSYTYNEQFF. The CDR3 nucleotides are TGTGCCAGCAGCTCTGGACTAGCGGGAGACTCCTATACCTACAATGAGCAGTTCTTC.

The CDR3 DNA is TGTGCCAGCAGATGGGGACAGGGGGCTCTCAATGAGCAGTTCTTC. Residues: CASRWGQGALNEQFF. The chain carries TRBV5-5 and TRBJ2-1, with 12 bases matching TRBD1. CDR1 is SGHKS and CDR2 is YYEKEE in the germline V gene (reference sequence). This CDR3 comprises 15 residues. J lost 6 bases, V lost 5 bases, and 6 bases had no gene match.

This sequence joins TRBV5-6 and TRBJ1-2; D may be TRBD1 (6 bases). Trimming cost V 6 bases and J 2 bases, with 23 bases left between them. This CDR3 region has 17 residues. From germline, CDR1 is SGHDT and CDR2 YYEEEE. The CDR3 DNA reads TGTGCCAGCACCCATAACTATCTGGACAGATCAAACTATGGCTACACCTTC. As protein: CASTHNYLDRSNYGYTF.

The chain recombines TRBV7-9 with TRBJ2-1; D might be TRBD2 (6 bases). This CDR3 region has 14 residues. The germline CDR1 and CDR2 sequences are SEHNR and FQNEAQ (reference sequence). V was shortened by 6 bases and J by 4 bases, with 13 bases between the two germline ends. CDR3 in DNA: TGTGCCAGCAGACCCGGGAGAAATTACAATGAGCAGTTCTTC. It yields the protein CASRPGRNYNEQFF.

The chain combines TRBV6-5 with TRBJ2-1; 7 bases map to TRBD2. From germline, CDR1 is MNHEY and CDR2 SVGAGI. This CDR3 contains 14 residues. Trimming at V came to 0 bases and at J to 8 bases, leaving 4 bases not matched to a gene. The CDR3: CASSYSAGDDEQFF. The DNA of the CDR3 is TGTGCCAGCAGTTACTCGGCGGGGGACGATGAGCAGTTCTTC.

The chain uses TRBV27 and TRBJ2-7; D unresolved. CDR3 size: 13 residues. Trimming pared 4 bases from V and 2 bases from J, leaving 9 bases between. CDR1 is MNHEY, CDR2 SMNVEV, per germline (reference sequence). CDR3 in amino acids: CASSYSPTYEQYF. The CDR3 nucleotides read TGTGCCAGCAGTTACTCGCCCACCTACGAGCAGTACTTC.

The CDR3 sequence: CASSSDREFGNEQFF. The CDR3 nucleotides are TGTGCCAGCAGCTCCGACAGGGAATTTGGCAATGAGCAGTTCTTC. The rearrangement joins TRBV13 to TRBJ2-1; 7 nucleotides line up with TRBD1. Germline V gene data show CDR1 as PRHDT and CDR2 as FYEKMQ (reference sequence). The junction had 9 bases not matched to a gene; V was cut back by 4 bases and J by 6 bases. There are 15 residues in the CDR3.

CDR3 in DNA: TGCAGCGTTGGTTTCGGGGTAGCGGGAGGCGGAGAGACCCAGTACTTC. This encodes CSVGFGVAGGGETQYF. The chain is built from TRBV29-1 and TRBJ2-5; 10 bases map to TRBD2. The CDR3 runs 16 residues. CDR1 SQVTM and CDR2 ANQGSEA come from the germline V gene. With V trimmed by 4 bases and J by 4 bases, 12 bases remained unmatched.

This chain joins TRBV7-9 and TRBJ2-5, with 10 bases fitting TRBD2. The J call may be in error: the DNA end matches TRBJ2-7 better. CDR1 is SEHNR and CDR2 is FQNEAQ in the germline V gene (reference sequence). The CDR3 totals 15 residues. The CDR3 is CASSLVAGGGYEQYF. Here the CDR3 DNA reads TGTGCCAGCAGCTTGGTAGCGGGAGGAGGCTACGAGCAGTACTTC.

CDR3 sequence (DNA): TGCGCCAGCAGCCCCGGTGGGGGGAGGGATCAAGAGACCCAGTACTTC. It encodes CASSPGGGRDQETQYF. The chain has TRBV4-1 and TRBJ2-5, with 7 bases aligning to TRBD2. The junction had 10 bases not matched to a gene; V was cut back by 4 bases and J by 2 bases. The CDR3 runs to 16 residues. Germline lookup yields CDR1 MGHRA and CDR2 YSYEKL.

The genes are TRBV2 and TRBJ2-1; 9 bases match TRBD1. This CDR3 region has 15 residues. V lost 6 bases to trimming and J lost 3 bases; unmatched junction nucleotides: 6. Germline V lookup: CDR1 SNHLY, CDR2 FYNNEI. The CDR3 nucleotides are TGTGCCAGCAGGGGGGGACAGGGTCACTACAATGAGCAGTTCTTC. Its translation is CASRGGQGHYNEQFF.

The chain is built from TRBV30 and TRBJ1-2; D might be TRBD1 (5 bases). The CDR3 loop spans 13 amino acids. Trimming cost V 4 bases and J 5 bases, with 14 bases left between them. Germline-derived CDR1 and CDR2 are GTSNPN and SVGIG (reference sequence). CDR3 DNA: TGTGCCTGGACGCAAGGGGCAAGTTATGGCTACACCTTC. Its protein product is CAWTQGASYGYTF.

The chain recombines TRBV27 with TRBJ1-2; D unresolved. The length of the CDR3 is 13 residues. Germline V gene lookup returns CDR1 MNHEY and CDR2 SMNVEV (reference sequence). V lost 3 bases and J lost 2, with 7 bases in between. This chain's CDR3 is CASSLTWNYGYTF. CDR3 coding DNA: TGTGCCAGCAGTTTGACTTGGAACTATGGCTACACCTTC.

The J gene is TRBJ2-7, the V gene TRBV6-1, with 10 bases matching TRBD1. Germline V gives CDR1 MNHNS, CDR2 SASEGT. CDR3 length equals 14 residues. V was pared by 4 bases and J by 6 bases, with 6 bases of the junction left unmatched. This CDR3 is CASSVVTGGLEQYF. The DNA of the CDR3 is TGTGCCAGCAGTGTAGTGACAGGGGGCCTCGAGCAGTACTTC.